This T cell receptor (beta chain) was recovered during a study of blood T cell repertoires in COVID-19. Study information: Researchers got acute and convalescent COVID-19 samples from the United States, Italy and Spain. The analysed material was cDNA or gDNA that came from T cells, B-cell-depleted T cells, or PBMCs.

Here immunoSEQ multiplex PCR was the method, and the copy in TCRdb shows in-frame clones only, minus some. The table shows 150,000 to 200,000 clones, with 81% occurring only once. The Seattle site enrolled patients during active infection and followed them longitudinally. The CDR3 is 13 residues long. Trimming left V 1 base short and J 2 bases short, with 7 bases between. The germline gives CDR1 SGHRS, CDR2 YFSETQ. The J gene is TRBJ2-7, the V gene TRBV5-1; D is ambiguous. The receptor's source is a woman aged 35 to 49 with COVID-19, enrolled during active disease. The sample comprised peripheral blood. The CDR3, as DNA: TGCGCCAGCAGCTTGACAGCCGCCTACGAGCAGTACTTC. It codes for CASSLTAAYEQYF.